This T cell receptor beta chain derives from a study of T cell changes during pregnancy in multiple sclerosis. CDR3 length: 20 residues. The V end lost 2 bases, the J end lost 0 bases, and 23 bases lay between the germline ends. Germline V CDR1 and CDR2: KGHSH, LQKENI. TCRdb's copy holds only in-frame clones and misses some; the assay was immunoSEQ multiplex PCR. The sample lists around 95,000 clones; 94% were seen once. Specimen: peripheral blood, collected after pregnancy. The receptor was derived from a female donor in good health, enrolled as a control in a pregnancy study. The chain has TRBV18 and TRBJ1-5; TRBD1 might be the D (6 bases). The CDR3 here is CASSPYPPTGSPFSNQPQHF. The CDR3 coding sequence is TGTGCCAGCTCACCATACCCCCCTACAGGGTCCCCTTTTAGCAATCAGCCCCAGCATTTT.